This T cell receptor (beta chain) was captured by sequencing in a study of blood T cell repertoires in COVID-19 (dated by TCRdb to the early 2020s). For the wider study: Samples from collaborators originated in the United States, Italy and Spain and spanned both the acute and convalescent phases of COVID-19. The prospective study material was composed of cDNA or gDNA derived from T cells, B-cell-depleted T cells, or PBMCs. The samples were drawn from two sources: the first 160 participants of the ongoing ImmuneRACE study, and fewer than 1,500 subjects contributed by 6 global collaborators. Nearly every sample came with metadata listing a de-identified subject ID, COVID-19 status, age in years and sex. Where available, HLA class I and class II types were taken from metadata supplied by the sample provider and were not determined by assay-based typing. A freely available public database, intended as a resource for researchers studying the immune response to SARS-CoV-2, is where the repertoires were released. The dataset comprised deeply sampled blood TCRbeta repertoires from subjects exposed to, actively infected with, or recovered from COVID-19.

General findings and caveats noted by the study authors: How much clinical and demographic metadata was included differed by source and by participant, and the metadata was provided uncurated.

As to this clone: Its antigen has not been determined. Base qualities are not recorded, but no much larger clone differs from it by a single base.

The immunoSEQ Assay, a bias-controlled multiplex PCR, was used to amplify TCRbeta CDR3 regions from genomic DNA. Concerning the study's data processing: The number of nucleated cells in each sample was estimated from the amplification of reference gene primers within the assay. Sequence reads were collapsed and filtered to measure the absolute abundance of every unique TCRbeta CDR3 rearrangement. For each sample, productive Simpson clonality was calculated as the square root of Simpson's diversity index over productive rearrangements. TCRdb retrieved this table from immuneACCESS and kept in-frame rearrangements only. Not all clones are present; in checked studies, unresolved V genes account for under half, and no reason is known for the remainder. V, J and clone size are taken as reported in that table, and D and trimming were inferred from the DNA itself. Counted in this sample were about 110,000 clones; 75% to 85% of them appeared once. Of the sample, 7.9% is held by the ten largest clones.

Each collaborating institution followed its own protocols to collect whole blood in K2EDTA tubes. For TCRbeta analysis, collaborators shipped samples as frozen whole blood, isolated PBMCs, or DNA extracted from either of those sample types. CDR1 and CDR2 (SGHRS, YFSETQ) derive from the germline V gene. The germline V and J ends show losses of 2 bases and 3 bases respectively, and no gene match explains 3 bases of the junction. Taken from cysteine to phenylalanine, the CDR3 has 14 residues. Kept here is only the CDR3 DNA, which spans 42 bases and is read in frame from base 1. The TCR comes from a woman of 80 years or more with active or convalescent COVID-19. Recombination linked TRBV5-1 to TRBJ1-2; the junction holds 8 bases that match TRBD1. The specimen was peripheral blood. The DNA sequence is given as TGCGCCAGCAGCTTTGCGGGACAGGACTATGGCTACACCTTC. Translated, it reads CASSFAGQDYGYTF.